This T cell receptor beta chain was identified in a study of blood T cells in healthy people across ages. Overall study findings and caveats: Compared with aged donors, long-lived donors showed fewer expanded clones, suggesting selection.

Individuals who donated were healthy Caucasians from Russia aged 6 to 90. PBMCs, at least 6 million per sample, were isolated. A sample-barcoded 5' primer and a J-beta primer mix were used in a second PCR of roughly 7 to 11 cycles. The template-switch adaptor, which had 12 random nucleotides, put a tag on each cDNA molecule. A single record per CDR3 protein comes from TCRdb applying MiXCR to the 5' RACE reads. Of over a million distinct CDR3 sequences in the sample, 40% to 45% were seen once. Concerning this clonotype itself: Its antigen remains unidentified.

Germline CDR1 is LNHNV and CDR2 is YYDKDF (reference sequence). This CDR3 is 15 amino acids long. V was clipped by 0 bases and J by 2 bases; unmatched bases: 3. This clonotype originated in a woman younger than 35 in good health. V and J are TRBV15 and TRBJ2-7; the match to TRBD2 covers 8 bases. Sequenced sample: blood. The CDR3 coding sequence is TGTGCCACCAGCAGAGAGCGGGGGGAAACCTACGAGCAGTACTTC. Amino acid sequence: CATSRERGETYEQYF. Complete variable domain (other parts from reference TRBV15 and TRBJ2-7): DAMVIQNPRYQVTQFGKPVTLSCSQTLNHNVMYWYQQKSSQAPKLLFHYYDKDFNNEADTPDNFQSRRPNTSFCFLDIRSPGLGDTAMYLCATSRERGETYEQYFGPGTRLTVT.